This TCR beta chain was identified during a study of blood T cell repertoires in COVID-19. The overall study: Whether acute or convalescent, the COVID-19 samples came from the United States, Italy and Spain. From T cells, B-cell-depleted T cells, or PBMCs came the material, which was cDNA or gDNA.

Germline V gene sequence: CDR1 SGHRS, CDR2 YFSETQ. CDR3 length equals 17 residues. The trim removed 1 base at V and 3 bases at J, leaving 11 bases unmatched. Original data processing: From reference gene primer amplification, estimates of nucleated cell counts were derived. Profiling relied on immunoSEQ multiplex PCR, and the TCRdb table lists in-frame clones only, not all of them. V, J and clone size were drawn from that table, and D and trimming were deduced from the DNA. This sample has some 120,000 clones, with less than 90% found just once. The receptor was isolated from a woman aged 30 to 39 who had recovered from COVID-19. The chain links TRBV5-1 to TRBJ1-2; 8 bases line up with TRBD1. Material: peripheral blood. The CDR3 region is CASSLNPPGGFDYGYTF. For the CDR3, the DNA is TGCGCCAGCAGCTTGAATCCCCCAGGGGGCTTCGACTATGGCTACACCTTC.